This T cell receptor (beta chain) was observed in a study of molecular identifiers for immune sequencing clone quantification. This clonotype has ten or more counts. V lost 2 bases and J lost 6; bases outside the gene matches: 10. In germline, CDR1 is SGHTA, CDR2 FQGNSA. CDR3 size: 17 residues. Each CDR3 protein gets one entry after TCRdb re-called the PCR reads with MiXCR. The data contain 100,000 or so distinct CDR3 sequences, roughly 38% of them singletons. The rearrangement links TRBV7-2 to TRBJ2-3, with TRBD2 identical over 11 bases. Sequenced: naive CD8+ T cells from blood, with Jurkat cell RNA spiked in. The subset here: FACS-sorted CD8+CD4-CCR7+CD45RA+ naive T cells. This receptor was taken from a human donor in good health. Some libraries in this study had Jurkat cell RNA spiked in. For the CDR3, the DNA is TGTGCCAGCAGCTTAAAATTAGCGGGAGGGCCATTGGATACGCAGTATTTT. It is translated as CASSLKLAGGPLDTQYF.